The clone carrying this TCR beta chain was counted a single time. Looked up from germline, CDR1 is KGHSH and CDR2 is LQKENI. CDR3 length: 15 residues. J gave up 5 bases and V 0 bases, and 4 bases lay outside the gene matches. The record originates from a study of cytomegalovirus exposure and HLA in healthy donors. Profiled with immunoSEQ multiplex PCR; TCRdb holds only in-frame clones, not every one. The data hold some 120,000 clones, with around nine tenths observed a single time. The source is a woman aged 18 to 35 in good health and CMV-seronegative. The sample taken for sequencing was PBMCs. The chain is built from TRBV18 and TRBJ2-5; 9 bases fit TRBD2. The CDR3 spells CASSPPGLASETQYF. CDR3 sequence (DNA): TGTGCCAGCTCACCACCGGGACTAGCAAGTGAGACCCAGTACTTC. Filled out from reference TRBV18 and TRBJ2-5, the complete variable domain reads NAGVMQNPRHLVRRRGQEARLRCSPMKGHSHVYWYRQLPEEGLKFMVYLQKENIIDESGMPKERFSAEFPKEGPSILRIQQVVRGDSAAYFCASSPPGLASETQYFGPGTRLLVL.